The 6 T cell receptor beta chains below all came from one sample that was sequenced in a study of breast tumors, draining lymph nodes, adjacent tissues listed by TCRdb under 2016. Library prep was done by multiplex PCR. These reads were obtained on an Illumina HiSeq 2000. TCRdb took the public reads, trimmed them with fastp at Q25, ran MiXCR for clone calling and kept in-frame beta chains. For every CDR3 protein sequence, its rows merge into one entry that carries the most common genes and DNA. The sample table shows about 230,000 distinct CDR3 sequences, and 32% are seen once. The ten largest clones take up just over 1.4% of the sample. Lymph node samples came from the axillary draining lymph nodes of breast cancer patients. Sequencing was performed on axillary lymph node tissue. These receptor sequences come from a female donor with breast cancer. Some clones in this sample may be carry-over from other donors' samples.

The sample holds a few counts of this clonotype. The rearrangement uses TRBV4-3 and TRBJ1-1; perhaps TRBD1 as D (6 bases). Between the trimmed V and J ends, which lost 3 bases and 2 bases, there was a span of 28 bases. Germline V lookup: CDR1 LGHNA, CDR2 YSLEER. The CDR3 length is 20 residues. The CDR3 DNA sequence: TGCGCCAGCAGCCAGAAAGGGGGGATCCCCGGGACACGAGAAAACACTGAAGCTTTCTTT. Translating it yields CASSQKGGIPGTRENTEAFF.

This clonotype was seen repeatedly, ten times or more. The chain uses TRBV29-1 and TRBJ1-2, with TRBD1 as a possible D gene (6 bases). The germline gives CDR1 SQVTM, CDR2 ANQGSEA. Trimming left V 2 bases short and J 6 bases short, with 10 bases between. The CDR3 loop spans 12 amino acids. In nucleotides, the CDR3 is TGCAGCGTTGAAAGGGGGAGCCATGGCTACACCTTC. Its translation: CSVERGSHGYTF.

This chain links TRBV15 with TRBJ2-5; 9 positions agree with TRBD1. The length of the CDR3 is 15 residues. Per the germline V gene, CDR1 is LNHNV and CDR2 is YYDKDF (reference sequence). Trimming cost V 5 bases and J 9 bases; bases outside gene matches: 13. The CDR3 spells CATSDSDRGYQPQYF. The CDR3 DNA follows: TGTGCCACCAGCGATTCGGACAGGGGATACCAGCCCCAGTACTTC. Combining the CDR3 with reference TRBV15 and TRBJ2-5 gives the whole variable domain DAMVIQNPRYQVTQFGKPVTLSCSQTLNHNVMYWYQQKSSQAPKLLFHYYDKDFNNEADTPDNFQSRRPNTSFCFLDIRSPGLGDTAMYLCATSDSDRGYQPQYFGPGTRLLVL.

This clonotype has ten or more counts. V usage is TRBV24-1 and J usage is TRBJ1-2; no definite D call. Between the trimmed V and J ends, which lost 1 base and 2 bases, there was a span of 7 bases. This CDR3 region has 14 residues. CDR1 is KGHDR, CDR2 SFDVKD, per germline. CDR3 nucleotides: TGTGCCACCAGTGATTTCTACGTAAACTATGGCTACACCTTC. Protein: CATSDFYVNYGYTF.

This clonotype was counted ten times or more. The chain recombines TRBV7-9 with TRBJ2-2; TRBD2 agrees at 9 bases. The germline V gene encodes CDR1 SEHNR and CDR2 FQNEAQ (reference sequence). The CDR3 extends over 17 amino acids. The J segment lost 1 base and the V segment lost 5 bases, leaving 8 bases of the junction unmatched. The CDR3: CASSPLLSGGNTGELFF. The CDR3 nucleotides read TGTGCCAGCAGCCCATTGCTTAGCGGGGGGAACACCGGGGAGCTGTTTTTT.

As for this clonotype: One junction end does not reproduce the germline sequence, and a read error may be involved. The V gene is TRBV6-6, the J gene TRBJ1-6; possibly TRBD1 for D (6 bases). Germline V gene lookup returns CDR1 MNHNY and CDR2 SVGAGI (reference sequence). The CDR3 covers 16 residues. The CDR3 DNA is TGTGCCAGCAGTTCTACAGGGTATTCCGATAATTCACCCCGCCACTTT. Amino acid sequence: CASSSTGYSDNSPRHF.